These T cell receptor beta chains were read from a single sample in a study of shared clonotypes between healthy human individuals. Using immunoSEQ multiplex PCR, the repertoire was profiled, and TCRdb retains in-frame clones only, with some absent. The table includes around 2,000,000 clones, just under 95% detected once. Sequences were obtained from naive CD8+ T cells sorted from blood. Receptors were obtained from a man between 18 and 35 years old in good health. The CDR3 runs from the conserved cysteine through the conserved F or W. The D gene is left open where the match is weak. Clone size is not always given. Where it is, it says once, few, many or a class for expanded clones.

D gene	V gene	J gene	clone size	CDR3 DNA	CDR3 protein
NA	TRBV6-6	TRBJ2-7	NA	TGTGCCAGCACCCCCTTAGGTGGCAAAGCCTACGAGCAGTACTTC	CASTPLGGKAYEQYF
TRBD2	TRBV4-1	TRBJ2-7	NA	TGCGCCAGCAGCCCACTAATAGCGGGGACTATCTACGAGCAGTACTTC	CASSPLIAGTIYEQYF
NA	TRBV4-1	TRBJ1-5	NA	TGCGCCAGCAGCCAAGAGGGCAGCAATCAGCCCCAGCATTTT	CASSQEGSNQPQHF
NA	TRBV19	TRBJ2-6	NA	TGTGCCAGTAGTATAGATGGCCGGGCCAGGGCGCAGTCTGGGGCCAACGTCCTGACTTTC	CASSIDGRARAQSGANVLTF
TRBD2	TRBV19	TRBJ2-7	NA	TGTGCCACCCTATCGGCTAGCGGGAGGAACGAGCAGTACTTC	CATLSASGRNEQYF
NA	TRBV4-1	TRBJ2-2	NA	TGCGCCAGCAGCCCTTCGTCCGAGGAGCTGTTTTTT	CASSPSSEELFF
NA	TRBV29-1	TRBJ2-7	NA	TGCAGCGTTGAAACCGACTACGAGCAGTACTTC	CSVETDYEQYF
NA	TRBV19	TRBJ1-6	NA	TGTGCCAGTAGTATAGACGCTGAAGGGTCACCCCTCCACTTT	CASSIDAEGSPLHF
NA	TRBV30	TRBJ2-3	NA	TGTGCCTGGAACCAGGGGGGGGGTGATACGCAGTATTTT	CAWNQGGGDTQYF
NA	TRBV28	TRBJ2-5	NA	TGTGCCAGCAGTACACCCCTCCGCGGGCAAGAGACCCAGTACTTC	CASSTPLRGQETQYF
NA	TRBV28	TRBJ1-3	NA	TGTGCCAGCAGTTCGTACGGACACCAAGGAAACACCATATATTTT	CASSSYGHQGNTIYF
TRBD1	TRBV27	TRBJ2-7	NA	TGTGCCAGCAGTTTCCTCACAGGGGTAGGCTCCTACGAGCAGTACTTC	CASSFLTGVGSYEQYF
TRBD2	TRBV7-9	TRBJ2-2	NA	TGTGCCAGCAGCCCCCGACTAGCGGGGGCCCTCGACACCGGGGAGCTGTTTTTT	CASSPRLAGALDTGELFF
NA	TRBV4-1	TRBJ2-1	once	TGCGCCAGCAGCCAAAGGGGGGCCAATGAGCAGTTCTTC	CASSQRGANEQFF
NA	TRBV27	TRBJ2-1	NA	TGTGCCAGCAGTTTAAGTACTAGCCCCCCCAACAATGAGCAGTTCTTC	CASSLSTSPPNNEQFF
NA	TRBV19	TRBJ2-1	once	TGTGCCAGTAGTATAGCGTCTTACCTGGGCCGTAGCGAATGGGAACATTTTAATGAGCAGTTCTTC	CASSIASYLGRSEWEHFNEQFF
NA	TRBV2	TRBJ2-1	NA	TGTGCCAGAAATCGGGACCCCAATGAGCAGTTCTTC	CARNRDPNEQFF
NA	TRBV9	TRBJ2-1	NA	TGTGCCAGCAGCGTGACAGGAGACAATGAGCAGTTCTTC	CASSVTGDNEQFF
NA	TRBV6-5	TRBJ2-1	NA	TGTGCCAGCAGTTACTCATCAGAGTACAATGAGCAGTTCTTC	CASSYSSEYNEQFF
NA	TRBV28	TRBJ2-5	NA	TGTGCCAGCAGCCCTGGGACTGACTCAATTGAAGAGACCCAGTACTTC	CASSPGTDSIEETQYF
NA	TRBV6-4	TRBJ2-7	NA	TGTGCCAGCCGTGGGATCCGGGCCCTATGGTACTTC	CASRGIRALWYF
NA	TRBV30	TRBJ2-5	NA	TGTGCCTGGATGGTAAGGGACCAAGAGACCCAGTACTTC	CAWMVRDQETQYF
NA	TRBV27	TRBJ2-2	once	TGTGCCAGCCGTGTTAGCACCGGGGAGCTGTTTTTT	CASRVSTGELFF
NA	TRBV28	TRBJ1-6	few	TGTGCCAGCAGTTTATGGGCGGATTATAATTCACCCCTCCACTTT	CASSLWADYNSPLHF
NA	TRBV4-3	TRBJ2-5	NA	TGCGCCAGCAGCCACACTCTAGCGAAGGAGACCCAGTACTTC	CASSHTLAKETQYF
NA	TRBV29-1	TRBJ2-7	NA	TGCAGCGTTGCGAGGGAAATCTCCTACGAGCAGTACTTC	CSVAREISYEQYF
TRBD2	TRBV11-2	TRBJ2-1	NA	TGTGCCAGCAGCTTAGCTGGGGAGGGCTACAATGAGCAGTTCTTC	CASSLAGEGYNEQFF
NA	TRBV27	TRBJ2-4	once	TGTGCCAGCAGTGCGATACAGGGAGCCAAAAACATTCAGTACTTC	CASSAIQGAKNIQYF
TRBD2	TRBV7-3	TRBJ2-3	NA	TGTGCCAGCAGCGTTTTAGCGGGGTTCACAGATACGCAGTATTTT	CASSVLAGFTDTQYF
NA	TRBV4-3	TRBJ1-1	NA	TGCGCCAGCAGCCAAGATACCCCGACAGGAGAGAACACTGAAGCTTTCTTT	CASSQDTPTGENTEAFF
NA	TRBV30	TRBJ2-5	NA	TGTGCCTGGAAAGGGTTGGGAGAGACCCAGTACTTC	CAWKGLGETQYF